These 27 T cell receptor beta chains share one sample of origin, sequenced in a study of blood T cell repertoires in COVID-19. The table came from immunoSEQ multiplex PCR; TCRdb's copy has only in-frame clones and leaves some out. The repertoire holds tens of thousands of clones, over 75% seen once, with around 1.3% in the top ten. Sequenced input: peripheral blood. These receptors originate from a woman in her sixties with acute or convalescent COVID-19.

J is TRBJ1-1 and V is TRBV3-1 (or the pseudogene TRBV3-2); perhaps TRBD1 as D (5 bases). Germline loops: CDR1 LGHDT, CDR2 YNNKEL (reference sequence). The CDR3 covers 15 residues. The V end was cut by 0 bases, the J end by 0 bases, with 8 bases between. CDR3 nucleotides: TGTGCCAGCAGCCAAGACCAGGGAATGAACACTGAAGCTTTCTTT. Amino acid sequence: CASSQDQGMNTEAFF.

This chain joins TRBV19 and TRBJ2-1; tentative D call: TRBD2 (5 bases). V shed 9 bases and J shed 10 bases, with 13 bases lying between them. Germline values: CDR1 LNHDA, CDR2 SQIVND (reference sequence). The CDR3 sequence is 11 residues long. CDR3 DNA: TGTGCCAGAACCTCTCCGGGGGAGCAGTTCTTC. This translates into CARTSPGEQFF. The full variable domain, with the rest looked up from reference TRBV19 and TRBJ2-1, is DGGITQSPKYLFRKEGQNVTLSCEQNLNHDAMYWYRQDPGQGLRLIYYSQIVNDFQKGDIAEGYSVSREKKESFPLTVTSAQKNPTAFYLCARTSPGEQFFGPGTRLTVL.

This clone was recorded once. The V gene is TRBV5-5, the J gene TRBJ1-6; 8 bases are shared with TRBD1. Germline-derived CDR1 and CDR2 are SGHKS and YYEKEE (reference sequence). The CDR3 loop spans 15 amino acids. J gave up 8 bases and V 3 bases, and 7 bases lay outside the gene matches. As DNA, the CDR3 is TGTGCCAGCAGCTGGCAGGGGGCTAAGGATTCACCCCTCCACTTT. Its translation is CASSWQGAKDSPLHF. Using reference TRBV5-5 and TRBJ1-6 for the parts outside the CDR3, the full variable domain is DAGVTQSPTHLIKTRGQQVTLRCSPISGHKSVSWYQQVLGQGPQFIFQYYEKEERGRGNFPDRFSARQFPNYSSELNVNALLLGDSALYLCASSWQGAKDSPLHFGNGTRLTVT.

The gene calls are TRBV29-1 and TRBJ2-3, with TRBD2 matching 14 bases. Germline V gene lookup returns CDR1 SQVTM and CDR2 ANQGSEA. The V and J ends lost 5 bases and 2 bases, in that order; junction bases with no gene match: 9. CDR3 size: 17 residues. CDR3: CSVKGLAGAKTTDTQYF. The CDR3 DNA reads TGCAGCGTTAAGGGACTAGCGGGGGCCAAAACCACAGATACGCAGTATTTT.

This clone came up a few times. The chain recombines TRBV7-9 with TRBJ1-5; tentative D call: TRBD1 (6 bases). The V end lost 5 bases, the J end lost 4 bases, and 12 bases lay between the germline ends. The CDR3 is made up of 14 amino acids. Germline lookup yields CDR1 SEHNR and CDR2 FQNEAQ (reference sequence). CDR3 region: CASSQAGANQPQHF. The CDR3 bases are TGTGCCAGCAGCCAGGCAGGGGCGAATCAGCCCCAGCATTTT.

The chain carries TRBV5-4 and TRBJ1-1, with D unresolved. V lost 7 bases to trimming and J lost 0 bases, with 10 bases between them. The CDR3 is 13 residues long. CDR1 is SGHNT and CDR2 is YYREEE in the germline V gene (reference sequence). The CDR3 DNA reads as TGTGCCAGCTCTGATGGCTTGAACACTGAAGCTTTCTTT. It codes for CASSDGLNTEAFF.

The chain recombines TRBV12-5 with TRBJ1-1, with 10 bases matching TRBD1. V lost 6 bases and J lost 8; bases outside the gene matches: 6. In germline, CDR1 is LGHNT, CDR2 FRNRAP. There are 13 residues in the CDR3. The CDR3: CASGSGQGIEAFF. For the CDR3, the DNA is TGTGCTAGTGGCTCGGGACAGGGGATAGAAGCTTTCTTT.

This chain connects TRBV6-5 to TRBJ1-6; D unclear. The CDR3 has 14 residues. V shed 10 bases and J shed 7 bases, with 17 bases lying between them. The germline CDR1 and CDR2 sequences are MNHEY and SVGAGI. CDR3 sequence reads: CATHQGGVNSPLHF. CDR3 DNA sequence: TGTGCCACCCACCAAGGAGGAGTGAATTCACCCCTCCACTTT.

The chain is built from TRBV18 and TRBJ1-2; TRBD1 might be the D (6 bases). This CDR3 has 14 amino acids. Germline V lookup: CDR1 KGHSH, CDR2 LQKENI. Trimming stripped 6 bases from V and 7 bases from J, with 18 bases between. CDR3 nucleotides: TGTGCCAGCTCGCCCAGCGGGGGGCGTATTGGCTACACCTTC. It translates to CASSPSGGRIGYTF.

This clone was seen a few times. The chain joins TRBV5-5 to TRBJ1-5; D may be TRBD1 (5 bases). Trimming cost V 4 bases and J 4 bases, with 12 bases left between them. The CDR3 length is 14 residues. Germline V gene sequence: CDR1 SGHKS, CDR2 YYEKEE (reference sequence). The CDR3 DNA reads TGTGCCAGCAGCCCAGGGAAGGTAAATCAGCCCCAGCATTTT. It codes for CASSPGKVNQPQHF.

The chain employs TRBV10-3 and TRBJ2-5, with 10 bases fitting TRBD1. Losses at the gene ends were 6 bases for V and 3 bases for J; bases not matched to a gene: 1. The CDR3 is made up of 13 amino acids. From germline, CDR1 is ENHRY and CDR2 SYGVKD. Here the CDR3 DNA reads TGTGCCATCAGCGGACAGGGGGAAGAGACCCAGTACTTC. It specifies CAISGQGEETQYF.

The chain has TRBV11-2 and TRBJ2-5; a possible D gene is TRBD2 (5 bases). Trimming cost V 2 bases and J 2 bases, with 9 bases left between them. This CDR3 has 14 residues. Germline CDR1 reads SGHAT; CDR2 reads FQNNGV. This CDR3 reads CASSLRGLQETQYF. DNA for the CDR3: TGTGCCAGCAGCTTACGAGGGCTACAAGAGACCCAGTACTTC.

CDR3 in amino acids: CASSYSGGNTEAFF. CDR3 coding DNA: TGTGCCAGCAGTTACTCCGGGGGGAACACTGAAGCTTTCTTT. The gene calls are TRBV6-2 or TRBV6-3 and TRBJ1-1; the D gene is possibly TRBD1 (5 bases). The CDR3 totals 14 residues. CDR1 is MNHEY, CDR2 SVGEGT, per germline. V was pared by 0 bases and J by 1 base, with 6 bases between.

The V call is TRBV7-9, the J call TRBJ1-2, with 8 positions matching TRBD1. This CDR3 is 14 amino acids long. With V trimmed by 8 bases and J by 2 bases, 7 bases remained unmatched. CDR1 is SEHNR and CDR2 is FQNEAQ in the germline V gene (reference sequence). This CDR3 is CASSVQGANYGYTF. CDR3 bases: TGTGCCAGCTCGGTGCAGGGGGCAAACTATGGCTACACCTTC.

This clone turned up a few times. V usage is TRBV5-1 and J usage is TRBJ2-1; the match to TRBD2 covers 9 bases. The CDR3 runs 16 residues. Germline assignment: CDR1 SGHRS and CDR2 YFSETQ. Germline trimming cut 4 bases from V and 8 bases from J; bases unmatched to any gene: 13. CDR3 sequence reads: CASSLDGAGGFDEQFF. The CDR3 DNA reads as TGCGCCAGCAGCCTCGACGGTGCGGGAGGGTTCGATGAGCAGTTCTTC.

In DNA, the CDR3 is TGCGCCAGCAGCTTGGCCCGCCAGGGCCCCACCTCCTACAATGAGCAGTTCTTC. Protein product: CASSLARQGPTSYNEQFF. This chain links TRBV5-1 with TRBJ2-1; possibly TRBD1 for D (5 bases). The V end lost 0 bases, the J end lost 0 bases, and 16 bases lay between the germline ends. In germline, CDR1 is SGHRS, CDR2 YFSETQ. The CDR3 totals 18 residues. The variable domain in full, with the rest retrieved from reference TRBV5-1 and TRBJ2-1, is KAGVTQTPRYLIKTRGQQVTLSCSPISGHRSVSWYQQTPGQGLQFLFEYFSETQRNKGNFPGRFSGRQFSNSRSEMNVSTLELGDSALYLCASSLARQGPTSYNEQFFGPGTRLTVL.

The rearrangement joins TRBV5-4 to TRBJ2-5, with D perhaps given as TRBD1 or TRBD2 (5 bases each). This CDR3 is built from 13 residues. Trimming removed 4 bases from V and 5 bases from J, with 12 bases in between. Germline assignment: CDR1 SGHNT and CDR2 YYREEE (reference sequence). The CDR3 loop reads CASSLGVGETQYF. The CDR3 bases are TGTGCCAGCAGCCTGGGGGTCGGGGAGACCCAGTACTTC.

The CDR3 reads CASRAGWRGRRNQPQHF. CDR3 nucleotides: TGCGCCAGCAGGGCAGGGTGGCGCGGGAGGCGCAATCAGCCCCAGCATTTT. The chain combines TRBV10-1 with TRBJ1-5, with D possibly TRBD1 on 5 matching bases. The CDR3 contains 17 residues. Trimming removed 6 bases from V and 2 bases from J, with 20 bases in between. The germline CDR1 and CDR2 sequences are WNHNN and SYGVQD (reference sequence).

This chain links TRBV19 with TRBJ2-3; the D gene is possibly TRBD2 (6 bases). Trimming removed 4 bases at V and 6 bases at J, with 20 bases between. The CDR3 loop spans 16 amino acids. Germline CDR1 is LNHDA and CDR2 is SQIVND (reference sequence). The DNA for the CDR3 is TGTGCCAGTAGTACCTCGGGGGTGAGGAGCCCCGATACGCAGTATTTT. Translation: CASSTSGVRSPDTQYF.

The V call is TRBV15, the J call TRBJ2-3; possibly TRBD1 for D (5 bases). The CDR3 covers 15 residues. V was pared by 1 base and J by 2 bases, with 10 bases between. Germline lookup yields CDR1 LNHNV and CDR2 YYDKDF (reference sequence). Written as DNA, the CDR3 is TGTGCCACCAGCAGAGGGGGCAGCGCCACAGATACGCAGTATTTT. It yields the protein CATSRGGSATDTQYF.

A few counts support this clone. V usage is TRBV20-1 and J usage is TRBJ1-1; TRBD1 might be the D (5 bases). There are 11 residues in the CDR3. V was shortened by 6 bases and J by 4 bases, with 9 bases between the two germline ends. Germline CDR1 DFQATT, CDR2 SNEGSKA (reference sequence). CDR3: CSATRGTEAFF. CDR3 DNA: TGCAGTGCAACAAGGGGCACTGAAGCTTTCTTT.

This rearrangement joins TRBV7-2 to TRBJ2-1, with no clear D. Germline V gives CDR1 SGHTA, CDR2 FQGNSA. The CDR3 runs 13 residues. Trimming removed 5 bases at V and 6 bases at J, with 11 bases between. This chain's CDR3 is CASSLLLSNEQFF. The CDR3 DNA follows: TGTGCCAGCAGCCTCCTACTGAGCAATGAGCAGTTCTTC.

The rearrangement joins TRBV29-1 to TRBJ1-3; TRBD1 matches at 7 bases. The length of the CDR3 is 17 residues. With 4 bases clipped from V and 4 bases from J, the junction kept 16 bases outside the gene matches. The germline V gene encodes CDR1 SQVTM and CDR2 ANQGSEA. This CDR3 reads CSVGGGARGQVGNTIYF. Written as DNA, the CDR3 is TGCAGCGTTGGAGGGGGTGCGCGCGGACAGGTGGGAAACACCATATATTTT.

The gene calls are TRBV5-4 and TRBJ2-5; no clear D. This CDR3 contains 12 residues. Germline loops: CDR1 SGHNT, CDR2 YYREEE (reference sequence). The ends were cut back, 0 bases at V and 4 bases at J, with 4 bases in the middle. The CDR3 loop is CASSLDGETQYF. Here the CDR3 DNA reads TGTGCCAGCAGCTTGGACGGAGAGACCCAGTACTTC.

V usage is TRBV18 and J usage is TRBJ1-2; D not certain. V lost 8 bases to trimming and J lost 2 bases, with 12 bases between them. Germline CDR1 and CDR2: KGHSH and LQKENI. CDR3 length: 13 amino acids. The CDR3 loop is CASTTTANYGYTF. DNA of the CDR3: TGTGCCAGCACGACTACAGCGAACTATGGCTACACCTTC.

This rearrangement joins TRBV18 to TRBJ2-1; D is ambiguous. This CDR3 is built from 17 residues. The germline V gene has CDR1 KGHSH and CDR2 LQKENI. The V end was cut by 0 bases, the J end by 0 bases, with 12 bases between. This CDR3 reads CASSPPGRRSSYNEQFF. The DNA for the CDR3 is TGTGCCAGCTCACCACCGGGCAGGCGAAGCTCCTACAATGAGCAGTTCTTC.

The V gene is TRBV6-2 or TRBV6-3, the J gene TRBJ2-5, with 7 bases lining up with TRBD1. The CDR3 length is 15 residues. Looked up from germline, CDR1 is MNHEY and CDR2 is SVGEGT. V lost 2 bases and J lost 4; bases outside the gene matches: 7. The CDR3 DNA is TGTGCCAGCAGTTACCCGAACAACAGGGGAGAGACCCAGTACTTC. Amino acid sequence: CASSYPNNRGETQYF.